Here is one T cell receptor beta chain with its context. No antigen is known for it. CDR1 is SGHTA, CDR2 FQGNSA, per germline. V was pared by 6 bases and J by 3 bases, with 6 bases between. The CDR3 consists of 12 residues. These data belong to a study of identifying expanded T cells in peripheral blood. Findings and limits, study-wide: Over approximately two and four weeks, about 17 and 20 clones changed, versus roughly 1.2 between replicates. Variance in clone template counts between roughly two-week samples significantly increased with total template count across all healthy donors.

Collection occurred without any documented infections or immune events in donors. Produced via immunoSEQ multiplex PCR; TCRdb's table is partial and in-frame only. The data contain tens of thousands of clones, around 91% of them seen just once; the ten biggest clones take up 2.5% to 3.5%. The chain links TRBV7-2 to TRBJ2-1, with unresolved D. What was sequenced was blood. The TCR originated in a person between 18 and 69 years old in good health. CDR3 sequence reads: CASSLNYNEQFF. CDR3 DNA: TGTGCCAGCAGTTTGAACTACAATGAGCAGTTCTTC.